The clone carrying this T cell receptor beta chain showed up many times. Its target is unknown. In germline, CDR1 is GTSNPN, CDR2 SVGIG (reference sequence). The germline V and J ends were trimmed by 0 bases and 6 bases, with 17 bases remaining between them. The CDR3 consists of 16 residues. The library was built from roughly 400 ng RNA with molecular barcoded adaptors for alpha/delta and beta/gamma chains. MiXCR was run by TCRdb on the reads, yielding one entry per CDR3 protein. The profile shows 35,000 to 50,000 distinct CDR3 sequences, less than 20% of them singletons. This specimen belongs to a study of read filtering for tumor transcriptome and immune sequencing. Study-wide findings and caveats: Without single-read clonotypes, shared clonotype proportions correlated more between IR-seq and RNA-seq.

This receptor was obtained from a donor at least 40 years old with multiple myeloma. Sample: a population of CD138-negative cells sorted from bone marrow. J is TRBJ1-4 and V is TRBV30; D uncertain. The CDR3 loop is CAWSVPRSGEDEKLFF. CDR3 DNA: TGTGCCTGGAGTGTACCGAGGAGTGGGGAGGATGAAAAACTGTTTTTT.